This is a list of T cell receptor beta chains from one sample in a study of blood T cell repertoires in COVID-19. Data came from immunoSEQ multiplex PCR; TCRdb stores just in-frame clones and leaves some out. Found here are some 250,000 clones, approximately 84% of them singletons; the top ten hold less than 5.5%. Source material: peripheral blood. These receptors originate from a man aged 45 to 65 with active or convalescent COVID-19. Both conserved end residues are part of each CDR3. A D gene is named only where the DNA matches it firmly. Only some rows state a clone size, as once, few, many or a class for expanded clones.

j_call v_call cdr3_length clone_size d_call cdr3_nt cdr3_aa
TRBJ2-6 TRBV9 16 once - TGTGCCAGCACCGTATACACGGGCTCTGGGGCCAACGTCCTGACTTTC CASTVYTGSGANVLTF
TRBJ2-3 TRBV2 17 once TRBD2 TGTGCCACCACCCCCCGAAGGCGGGGGGGGGACACAGATACGCAGTATTTT CATTPRRRGGDTDTQYF
TRBJ1-2 TRBV12-3/TRBV12-4 12 few - TGTGCCACCACTAGGACAGTCTATGGCTACACCTTC CATTRTVYGYTF
TRBJ2-5 TRBV5-6 16 - TRBD1 TGTGCCAGCAGCTTGGCCCGGGACAGCAAAAAAGAGACCCAGTACTTC CASSLARDSKKETQYF
TRBJ1-2 TRBV3-1/TRBV3-2 15 - - TGTGCCAGCAGCCCCCGAGTGGGCAGCCACTATGGCTACACCTTC CASSPRVGSHYGYTF
TRBJ1-1 TRBV20-1 15 - TRBD1 TGCAGTGCCAGTGACAGGGGGCGGGTGAACACTGAAGCTTTCTTT CSASDRGRVNTEAFF
TRBJ1-1 TRBV30 14 - - TGTGCCTGGAGTCGTACAGGGTGGTTCACTGAAGCTTTCTTT CAWSRTGWFTEAFF
TRBJ2-3 TRBV2 21 - - TGTGCCAGCAGTGTCCCTAGATTAGCGGGACAGGGAGAGTCTTCCACAGATACGCAGTATTTT CASSVPRLAGQGESSTDTQYF
TRBJ2-5 TRBV21-1 19 - - TGTGCCAGCAGCAAAGTGACCTCCCGGCTAGCGCGGGTTAAAGAGACCCAGTACTTC CASSKVTSRLARVKETQYF
TRBJ2-3 TRBV2 15 - TRBD1 TGTGCCAGCAGTGGACGGACAGGGTCCCCAGATACGCAGTATTTT CASSGRTGSPDTQYF
TRBJ1-2 TRBV4-1 15 - - TGCGCCAGCAGCCACGGACTGCTAAAGAACTATGGCTACACCTTC CASSHGLLKNYGYTF
TRBJ2-7 TRBV9 14 - TRBD2 TGTGCCAGCAGCGCGGCGGGGGGTACCTACGAGCAGTACTTC CASSAAGGTYEQYF
TRBJ2-2 TRBV28 16 - - TGTGCCAGCAGTTCTCGACAGGGAGGATATCCCGGGGAGCTGTTTTTT CASSSRQGGYPGELFF
TRBJ1-4 TRBV5-1 15 - - TGCGCCAGCAGCTTAGAATTGGCCGAGCGGGAAAAACTGTTTTTT CASSLELAEREKLFF
TRBJ1-5 TRBV6-1 14 - - TGTGCCAGCAGTGAAATCAGTAGCAATCAGCCCCAGCATTTT CASSEISSNQPQHF
TRBJ1-5 TRBV7-8 15 - - TGTGCCAGCAGCTGGAACCGGGAGGGCAATCAGCCCCAGCATTTT CASSWNREGNQPQHF
TRBJ2-1 TRBV5-4 17 - TRBD2 TGTGCCAGCAGCTTGGCCGGGACTAGCGGGGGGTACAATGAGCAGTTCTTC CASSLAGTSGGYNEQFF
TRBJ2-3 TRBV5-4 19 - TRBD2 TGTGCCAGCAGCGCCGTCGGGTTGGCGGGGGGGCCGAGGGCAGATACGCAGTATTTT CASSAVGLAGGPRADTQYF
TRBJ2-7 TRBV2 15 - TRBD2 TGTGCCAGCAGACCTGGACTAGCGGGGTCCTACGAGCAGTACTTC CASRPGLAGSYEQYF
TRBJ2-5 TRBV10-3 12 - - TGTGCCATCAGTGAAGGAGGAGAGACCCAGTACTTC CAISEGGETQYF
TRBJ1-3 TRBV29-1 14 few - TGCAGCGTTGTGGCCGCAAACTCTGGAAACACCATATATTTT CSVVAANSGNTIYF
TRBJ1-1 TRBV4-2 16 - TRBD1 TGTGCCAGCAGCCACGAAATCCAGGGGGCTGACACTGAAGCTTTCTTT CASSHEIQGADTEAFF
TRBJ1-1 TRBV27 13 - TRBD1 TGTGCCAGCAGACTAACAGGGGAGACTGAAGCTTTCTTT CASRLTGETEAFF
TRBJ2-1 TRBV3-1/TRBV3-2 15 - TRBD1 TGTGCCAGCAGCCCCAGACAGGGGGCGGGAAATGAGCAGTTCTTC CASSPRQGAGNEQFF
TRBJ1-5 TRBV6-1 14 - - TGTGCCAGCAGTGAAGGGAGAAGCAATCAGCCCCAGCATTTT CASSEGRSNQPQHF
TRBJ1-2 TRBV29-1 13 - - TGCAGCGTTGTGTCAGGGAGGGCCTATGGCTACACCTTC CSVVSGRAYGYTF
TRBJ2-2 TRBV5-1 14 - TRBD2 TGCGCCAGCAGTTGGAAGACTAGCTCCGGGGAGCTGTTTTTT CASSWKTSSGELFF
TRBJ2-7 TRBV5-1 14 - TRBD2 TGCGCCAGCAGCTTGAGCGGGGGCTCCTACGAGCAGTACTTC CASSLSGGSYEQYF
TRBJ2-2 TRBV6-5 15 - TRBD2 TGTGCCGGACGGACTAGCGGGGGAGGCACCGGGGAGCTGTTTTTT CAGRTSGGGTGELFF
TRBJ2-1 TRBV7-2 17 - TRBD2 TGTGCCAGCAGCCCTAGACTAGCGCGGAGCTCCTACAATGAGCAGTTCTTC CASSPRLARSSYNEQFF
TRBJ2-7 TRBV3-1/TRBV3-2 18 - TRBD2 TGTGCCAGCAGCCAACTCCCTGCAACTAGCGGGACTGCCTACGAGCAGTACTTC CASSQLPATSGTAYEQYF
TRBJ1-2 TRBV7-2 15 - TRBD1 TGTGCCAGCAGCACCGACAGGGGGCGCGGATTTGGCTACACCTTC CASSTDRGRGFGYTF
TRBJ1-4 TRBV9 14 - - TGTGCCAGCAGCGTTCAGGGCGCCAATGAAAAACTGTTTTTT CASSVQGANEKLFF
TRBJ2-1 TRBV29-1 14 - TRBD1 TGCAGCGTTGAAGAAGGACAGGGGGTCGGTGAGCAGTTCTTC CSVEEGQGVGEQFF
TRBJ1-6 TRBV28 14 - TRBD1 TGTGCCAGCAGGGGGACAGGGCGAAATTCACCCCTCCACTTT CASRGTGRNSPLHF
TRBJ1-2 TRBV7-2 15 - TRBD1 TGTGCCAGCAGCCTTCATACAGGGGGCGTGGGTGGCTACACCTTC CASSLHTGGVGGYTF
TRBJ2-1 TRBV4-2 16 few - TGTGCCAGCAGCCAAGTAAGAGCGTCTACCTACAATGAGCAGTTCTTC CASSQVRASTYNEQFF
TRBJ2-4 TRBV12-2 18 - - TGTGCAAGTCGCTTAGCCGAGACAGGGGGCCGTACCAAAAACATTCAGTACTTC CASRLAETGGRTKNIQYF
TRBJ2-7 TRBV27 15 - TRBD2 TGTGCCAGCAGTGGGGTAGCGGGGGGTAACTACGAGCAGTACTTC CASSGVAGGNYEQYF
TRBJ1-1 TRBV10-3 13 - - TGTGCCATTCGGGACTCGGGAGGGACTGAAGCTTTCTTT CAIRDSGGTEAFF